This T cell receptor beta chain came from a study of T-cell reconstitution after alpha-beta-depleted transplantation in children. Points from the study as a whole: Expanded clones from the graft, numbering several hundred, reportedly supplied alpha-beta T cells about two months after transplant. In some patients, recipient T cells and intrathymic progenitors surviving conditioning explained high day-60 diversity. After one year, T-cell counts and TCRbeta diversity mostly came from new T cells.

V shed 6 bases, J shed 6 bases, and the junction held 1 base outside the gene matches. Germline CDR1 and CDR2: LGHNA and YNFKEQ. The CDR3 is 12 residues long. As it was prepared, the TCRbeta library received unique molecular identifiers. Each CDR3 protein gets one entry after TCRdb re-called the PCR reads with MiXCR. The sample shows approximately 350,000 distinct CDR3 sequences, under 20% of them seen only once. Remarks on this clonotype: Its antigen is undetermined.

Source: PBMCs, mostly from graft donor cells, taken 360 days after TCRalphabeta/CD19-depleted stem cell transplant. This chain uses TRBV4-2 with TRBJ2-7; 11 bases line up with TRBD1. The TCR was taken from a male patient aged 2 to 10 who had a stem cell transplant for acute lymphoblastic leukemia, so the T cells may come from the graft donor. The CDR3 DNA is TGTGCCAGCAGTGGGACAGGGGGCGAGCAGTACTTC. Its translation: CASSGTGGEQYF.